This T cell receptor beta chain was captured in a study of shared clonotypes between healthy human individuals. The germline CDR1 and CDR2 sequences are MNHEY and SVGAGI. The CDR3 is 13 amino acids. Trimming took off 6 bases at V and 8 bases at J, with 14 bases between the two ends. Every donor, a Caucasian adult, lived in Nashville, Tennessee. Bulk PBMC genomic DNA spanned ten immunoSEQ deep plates. Measured with immunoSEQ multiplex PCR; TCRdb has only the in-frame clones, and not every one. The sample has hundreds of thousands of clones, approximately 71% seen once; the top ten hold around 12%. The chain has TRBV6-5 and TRBJ1-3; a weak D match, TRBD1 (6 bases). Sequencing was carried out using PBMCs. This TCR derives from a woman aged 40 to 50 in good health. Some clones in this sample may be carry-over from other donors' samples. For the CDR3, the DNA is TGTGCCAGCAGACCACAGGGTACTGACACCATATATTTT. It translates to CASRPQGTDTIYF.